The clone carrying this T cell receptor beta chain was counted between two and nine times. The antigen remains undetermined. This sample is part of a study of shared clonotypes between healthy human individuals. Study-level points and caveats: Deeper or shallower sequencing was expected to change how clonotypes are shared among donors. Genetic and exposure-history diversity was limited by the small donor number. The sole specimen, blood, was sampled, and tissue repertoires likely differ.

Trimming removed 5 bases from V and 0 bases from J, with 22 bases in between. Germline V CDR1 and CDR2: LNHNV, YYDKDF (reference sequence). CDR3 length: 18 amino acids. The authors ran unsorted PBMC replicate PCRs on 250 to 300 ng DNA, approximately 31,000 T cell genomes. Using immunoSEQ multiplex PCR, the repertoire was profiled, and TCRdb retains in-frame clones only, with some absent. The repertoire consists of about 490,000 clones, with around three quarters occurring once and the leading ten covering roughly 12%. The chain joins TRBV15 to TRBJ1-1, with unresolved D. The sequence came from a woman between 40 and 55 years old in good health. Some clones in this sample may be carry-over from other donors' samples. Input material: PBMCs. The CDR3, as DNA: TGTGCCACCAGCCGATCAAAGGAAAGGGTGTGGATGAACACTGAAGCTTTCTTT. Translated: CATSRSKERVWMNTEAFF.